This is a list of T cell receptor beta chains from one sample in a study of T-cell reconstitution after alpha-beta-depleted transplantation in children. Each CDR3 protein is one row after TCRdb ran MiXCR on the PCR reads. The data contain a few hundred thousand distinct CDR3 sequences, approximately 13% of them seen just once; the ten biggest clones take up around 2%. The source was PBMCs, mostly from graft donor cells, collected 360 days after TCRalphabeta/CD19-depleted stem cell transplant. The receptors shown here come from a male patient between 5 and 17 years old who had a stem cell transplant for acute myeloid leukemia, so the T cells may come from the graft donor. The CDR3 runs from the conserved cysteine through the conserved F or W.

j_gene: TRBJ2-7; len: 15; v_gene: TRBV7-2; CDR3aa: CASSPRTLFTYEQYF
j_gene: TRBJ2-7; len: 13; v_gene: TRBV7-6; CDR3aa: CASSRSDTYEQYF
j_gene: TRBJ2-3; len: 15; v_gene: TRBV6-5; CDR3aa: CASSYWRPSTDTQYF
j_gene: TRBJ2-2; len: 12; v_gene: TRBV6-5; CDR3aa: CASKGGTGELFF
j_gene: TRBJ2-5; len: 14; v_gene: TRBV29-1; CDR3aa: CSVERGPRQETQYF
j_gene: TRBJ2-7; len: 17; v_gene: TRBV4-2; CDR3aa: CASSQPRDYPISYEQYF
j_gene: TRBJ2-7; len: 14; v_gene: TRBV4-3; CDR3aa: CASSQDYRGYEQYF
j_gene: TRBJ2-1; len: 16; v_gene: TRBV7-9; CDR3aa: CASSFSGTSGDNEQFF
j_gene: TRBJ2-7; len: 13; v_gene: TRBV30; CDR3aa: CAWSVMEGGEQYF
j_gene: TRBJ2-5; len: 14; v_gene: TRBV9; CDR3aa: CASSVDHIQETQYF
j_gene: TRBJ2-3; len: 16; v_gene: TRBV28; CDR3aa: CASTPPGTASTDTQYF
j_gene: TRBJ2-1; len: 13; v_gene: TRBV12-3/TRBV12-4; CDR3aa: CASSLGGRFPQFF
j_gene: TRBJ1-1; len: 16; v_gene: TRBV19; CDR3aa: CASSIFGDRGNTEAFF
j_gene: TRBJ2-1; len: 15; v_gene: TRBV20-1; CDR3aa: CSARVDPGMSNEQFF
j_gene: TRBJ2-1; len: 16; v_gene: TRBV6-5; CDR3aa: CASSYRVQRGHNEQFF
j_gene: TRBJ1-2; len: 12; v_gene: TRBV29-1; CDR3aa: CSVQGANYGYTF
j_gene: TRBJ1-1; len: 15; v_gene: TRBV29-1; CDR3aa: CSVEGTTGRGTEAFF